One and the same sample provided the 11 T cell receptor beta chains below, sequenced in a study of OX40 agonist ivuxolimab in advanced cancers. Assay: immunoSEQ multiplex PCR; the TCRdb copy retains only in-frame clones and omits some. The sample has 45,000 to 50,000 clones; over 90% are singletons. Sequenced here: CD4+ or CD8+ T cells sorted from blood, sampled in a trial of the OX40 agonist ivuxolimab. The receptors derive from an adult with an advanced solid tumor such as melanoma, head and neck, liver or kidney cancer.

V and J are TRBV5-5 and TRBJ1-5; TRBD1 agrees at 8 bases. With V trimmed by 4 bases and J by 5 bases, 14 bases remained unmatched. Germline values: CDR1 SGHKS, CDR2 YYEKEE (reference sequence). The CDR3 length is 17 residues. The CDR3 region is CASSSLSGQGQDQPQHF. CDR3 in DNA: TGTGCCAGCAGCAGTCTCTCAGGACAGGGTCAGGATCAGCCCCAGCATTTT. Together with reference TRBV5-5 and TRBJ1-5, the CDR3 gives the full variable domain: DAGVTQSPTHLIKTRGQQVTLRCSPISGHKSVSWYQQVLGQGPQFIFQYYEKEERGRGNFPDRFSARQFPNYSSELNVNALLLGDSALYLCASSSLSGQGQDQPQHFGDGTRLSIL.

This clone is a singleton in its sample. This chain connects TRBV7-9 to TRBJ1-1, with D unresolved. V was shortened by 1 base and J by 2 bases, with 5 bases between the two germline ends. From germline, CDR1 is SEHNR and CDR2 FQNEAQ (reference sequence). The CDR3 runs to 13 residues. The CDR3 nucleotides read TGTGCCAGCAGCTTAGGGTCAAACACTGAAGCTTTCTTT. Residues: CASSLGSNTEAFF.

V is TRBV5-4 and J is TRBJ2-1; 7 nucleotides align to TRBD1. The germline gives CDR1 SGHNT, CDR2 YYREEE (reference sequence). Losses at the gene ends were 5 bases for V and 8 bases for J; bases not matched to a gene: 10. CDR3 length: 14 residues. The CDR3 here is CASRLPEGADEQFF. The CDR3 region has the DNA TGTGCCAGCAGACTTCCCGAGGGGGCAGATGAGCAGTTCTTC. Complete variable domain (other parts from reference TRBV5-4 and TRBJ2-1): ETGVTQSPTHLIKTRGQQVTLRCSSQSGHNTVSWYQQALGQGPQFIFQYYREEENGRGNFPPRFSGLQFPNYSSELNVNALELDDSALYLCASRLPEGADEQFFGPGTRLTVL.

The rearrangement uses TRBV7-9 and TRBJ2-7, with a possible D match to TRBD1 (5 bases). The CDR3 runs to 12 residues. With 3 bases removed from V and 5 bases from J, the gap between germline ends came to 8 bases. CDR1 is SEHNR, CDR2 FQNEAQ, per germline (reference sequence). The CDR3 protein is CASSFSGNEQYV. The CDR3 DNA reads as TGTGCCAGCAGCTTCTCAGGGAACGAGCAGTACGTC.

The V call is TRBV15, the J call TRBJ2-3, with D perhaps matching TRBD2 (7 bases). From germline, CDR1 is LNHNV and CDR2 YYDKDF (reference sequence). V was shortened by 0 bases and J by 4 bases, with 14 bases between the two germline ends. The CDR3 sequence is 16 residues long. The CDR3: CATSRDEGGGADTQYF. CDR3 nucleotides: TGTGCCACCAGCAGAGATGAGGGAGGGGGGGCAGATACGCAGTATTTT.

This clone was recorded only once. The rearrangement joins TRBV10-1 to TRBJ1-1; D is unclear. This CDR3 region has 14 residues. Looked up from germline, CDR1 is WNHNN and CDR2 is SYGVQD (reference sequence). Between the trimmed V and J ends, which lost 0 bases and 4 bases, there was a span of 9 bases. In nucleotides, the CDR3 is TGCGCCAGCAGTGAGTCCAGGATGGCCACTGAAGCTTTCTTT. It specifies CASSESRMATEAFF.

The chain carries TRBV10-2 and TRBJ2-6; 8 nucleotides agree with TRBD1. Germline values: CDR1 WSHSY, CDR2 SAAADI. V shed 6 bases, J shed 1 base, and the junction held 8 bases outside the gene matches. The CDR3 consists of 17 residues. The CDR3 loop is CASRTTGGGSGANVLTF. The CDR3 DNA reads TGCGCCAGCAGGACCACAGGGGGAGGATCTGGGGCCAACGTCCTGACTTTC.

For the CDR3, the DNA is TGTGCCAGTAGTAGGCCGGGACTAGCAGGAGATACGCAGTATTTT. Its protein product is CASSRPGLAGDTQYF. This chain connects TRBV19 to TRBJ2-3, with TRBD2 matching 9 bases. Trimming cost V 4 bases and J 5 bases; bases outside gene matches: 7. The V gene's germline CDR1 is LNHDA and CDR2 SQIVND (reference sequence). The CDR3 runs 15 residues.

The CDR3 loop is CASSLVPAGAEVAGELFF. The CDR3 DNA follows: TGTGCCAGCAGCTTAGTTCCAGCGGGGGCCGAGGTTGCCGGGGAGCTGTTTTTT. The rearrangement joins TRBV7-6 to TRBJ2-2; TRBD2 agrees at 8 bases. The CDR3 is 18 residues long. V trimming: 1 base; J trimming: 6 bases; junction bases outside the gene matches: 13. The V gene's germline CDR1 is SGHVS and CDR2 FNYEAQ.

This clone was seen just once. This chain joins TRBV11-2 and TRBJ2-7, with 9 positions matching TRBD1. This CDR3 comprises 15 residues. Unmatched junction bases numbered 6, after V lost 5 bases and J lost 1 base. Looked up from germline, CDR1 is SGHAT and CDR2 is FQNNGV. The CDR3 sequence: CASSVGTGISYEQYF. In nucleotides, the CDR3 is TGTGCCAGCAGCGTGGGGACAGGGATATCCTACGAGCAGTACTTC. Filled out from reference TRBV11-2 and TRBJ2-7, the complete variable domain reads EAGVAQSPRYKIIEKRQSVAFWCNPISGHATLYWYQQILGQGPKLLIQFQNNGVVDDSQLPKDRFSAERLKGVDSTLKIQPAKLEDSAVYLCASSVGTGISYEQYFGPGTRLTVT.

This rearrangement joins TRBV9 to TRBJ1-2; possible D gene TRBD1, 5 bases. Trimming removed 0 bases from V and 4 bases from J, with 19 bases in between. This CDR3 region has 17 residues. CDR1 is SGDLS and CDR2 is YYNGEE in the germline V gene. This CDR3 is CASSVDGRVMEPYGYTF. The CDR3 DNA follows: TGTGCCAGCAGCGTAGATGGCAGGGTAATGGAGCCCTATGGCTACACCTTC.